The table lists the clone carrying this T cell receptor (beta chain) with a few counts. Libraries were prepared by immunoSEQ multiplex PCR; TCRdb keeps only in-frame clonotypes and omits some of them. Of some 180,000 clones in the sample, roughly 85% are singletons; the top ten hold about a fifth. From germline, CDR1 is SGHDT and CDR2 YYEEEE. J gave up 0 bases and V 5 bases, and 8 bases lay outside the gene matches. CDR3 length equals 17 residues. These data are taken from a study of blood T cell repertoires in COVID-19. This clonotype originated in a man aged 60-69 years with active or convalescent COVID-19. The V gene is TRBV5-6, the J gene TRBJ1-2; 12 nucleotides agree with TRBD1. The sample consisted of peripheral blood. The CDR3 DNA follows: TGTGCCAGCAGTTCGCCGGGACAGGGGGCCACTAACTATGGCTACACCTTC. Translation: CASSSPGQGATNYGYTF.